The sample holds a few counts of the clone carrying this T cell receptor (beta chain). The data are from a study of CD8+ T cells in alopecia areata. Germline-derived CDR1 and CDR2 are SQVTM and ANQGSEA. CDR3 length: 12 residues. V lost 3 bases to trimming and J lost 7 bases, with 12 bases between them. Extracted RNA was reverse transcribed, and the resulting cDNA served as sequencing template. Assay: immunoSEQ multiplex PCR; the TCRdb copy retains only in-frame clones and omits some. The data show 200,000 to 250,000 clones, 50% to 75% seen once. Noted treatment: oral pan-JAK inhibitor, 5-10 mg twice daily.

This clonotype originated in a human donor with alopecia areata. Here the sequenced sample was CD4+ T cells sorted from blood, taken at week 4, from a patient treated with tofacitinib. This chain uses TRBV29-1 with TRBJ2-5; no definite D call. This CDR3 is CSVEGTEWTQYF. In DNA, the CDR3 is TGCAGCGTTGAGGGTACGGAGTGGACCCAGTACTTC.